These T cell receptor beta chains were read from a single sample in a study of CD8 T cells in Susac syndrome. TCRdb called the immunoSEQ multiplex PCR reads again in MiXCR, with one record for every CDR3 protein. The sample consists of 300,000 to 350,000 distinct CDR3 sequences, just over 90% of them appearing once. The sequenced sample consisted of CD4+ T cells from PBMCs. The receptors come from a human donor with multiple sclerosis. CDR3s include the opening cysteine and the closing phenylalanine or tryptophan. The order of the fields is clone size, D gene, V gene, J gene, CDR3 protein, CDR3 DNA. A D gene is named only where the DNA matches it firmly. The size entry is marked missing in some rows and otherwise reads once, few, many or a size class.

size: -; D: TRBD2; V: TRBV11-2; J: TRBJ2-5; CDR3: CASSLDVLAAAKRGQYF; DNA: TGTGCCAGCAGCTTAGATGTCCTAGCGGCCGCCAAAAGGGGCCAGTACTTC
size: -; D: -; V: TRBV9; J: TRBJ1-1; CDR3: CASSQTGTHTEAFF; DNA: TGTGCCAGCAGCCAGACAGGTACCCACACTGAAGCTTTCTTT
size: -; D: -; V: TRBV7-8; J: TRBJ2-3; CDR3: CASMGGRTDTQYF; DNA: TGTGCCAGCATGGGGGGGCGCACAGATACGCAGTATTTT
size: -; D: -; V: TRBV20-1; J: TRBJ2-2; CDR3: CSASPYRGGYTGELFF; DNA: TGCAGTGCTAGTCCCTACCGGGGCGGGTACACCGGGGAGCTGTTTTTT
size: -; D: -; V: TRBV3-1; J: TRBJ1-6; CDR3: CASSQRETPLHF; DNA: TGTGCCAGCAGCCAACGGGAAACCCCCCTCCACTTT
size: -; D: -; V: TRBV5-1; J: TRBJ1-2; CDR3: CASSLEEPGYGYTF; DNA: TGCGCCAGCAGCTTGGAGGAACCAGGATATGGCTACACCTTC
size: -; D: TRBD1; V: TRBV9; J: TRBJ1-1; CDR3: CASSRTGSAEAFF; DNA: TGTGCCAGCAGCCGGACAGGGTCCGCTGAAGCTTTCTTT
size: -; D: -; V: TRBV20-1; J: TRBJ1-6; CDR3: CSASQRQDNSPLHF; DNA: TGCAGTGCTAGTCAACGACAGGATAATTCACCCCTCCACTTT
size: -; D: -; V: TRBV21-1; J: TRBJ2-1; CDR3: CASSKARAGGGLFF; DNA: TGTGCCAGCAGCAAAGCTCGAGCGGGAGGGGGGTTGTTCTTC
size: -; D: -; V: TRBV7-8; J: TRBJ2-4; CDR3: CASSPGLGGGNIQYF; DNA: TGTGCCAGCAGCCCTGGTCTTGGAGGGGGAAACATTCAGTACTTC
size: -; D: TRBD2; V: TRBV29-1; J: TRBJ2-5; CDR3: CSVTTSGTQETQYF; DNA: TGCAGCGTGACGACTAGCGGGACCCAAGAGACCCAGTACTTC
size: -; D: TRBD1; V: TRBV7-9; J: TRBJ1-1; CDR3: CASSPKQGIRGTEAFF; DNA: TGTGCCAGCAGCCCTAAACAGGGGATCAGGGGCACTGAAGCTTTCTTT
size: -; D: -; V: TRBV6-5; J: TRBJ1-6; CDR3: CASRAGNSPLHF; DNA: TGTGCCAGCAGAGCAGGGAATTCACCCCTCCACTTT
size: few; D: -; V: TRBV28; J: TRBJ2-2; CDR3: CASSFYSSNTGELFF; DNA: TGTGCCAGCAGTTTTTATTCCTCTAACACCGGGGAGCTGTTTTTT
size: -; D: -; V: TRBV20-1; J: TRBJ2-1; CDR3: CSAVKTNEQFF; DNA: TGCAGTGCTGTAAAGACAAATGAGCAGTTCTTC
size: -; D: -; V: TRBV11-1; J: TRBJ2-3; CDR3: CASSLQGIAVTDTQYF; DNA: TGTGCCAGCAGCTTACAAGGTATAGCGGTCACAGATACGCAGTATTTT
size: -; D: -; V: TRBV20-1; J: TRBJ1-1; CDR3: CSAPYTEAFF; DNA: TGCAGTGCTCCTTACACTGAAGCTTTCTTT
size: -; D: TRBD2; V: TRBV9; J: TRBJ2-2; CDR3: CASSVGLAGGHGGELFF; DNA: TGTGCCAGCAGCGTAGGACTAGCGGGAGGGCATGGCGGGGAGCTGTTTTTT
size: -; D: TRBD2; V: TRBV6-2/TRBV6-3; J: TRBJ2-3; CDR3: CASSYRLEAGLASTDTQYF; DNA: TGTGCCAGCAGTTACCGGCTCGAAGCGGGACTAGCTAGCACAGATACGCAGTATTTT
size: -; D: -; V: TRBV20-1; J: TRBJ2-5; CDR3: CSASLGAETQYF; DNA: TGCAGTGCTAGCTTGGGGGCGGAGACCCAGTACTTC
size: -; D: TRBD1; V: TRBV27; J: TRBJ1-1; CDR3: CASSPRHRGFETEAFF; DNA: TGTGCCAGCAGTCCGCGTCACAGGGGGTTCGAGACTGAAGCTTTCTTT
size: -; D: -; V: TRBV7-8; J: TRBJ2-7; CDR3: CASSPVGGSWYEQYF; DNA: TGTGCCAGCAGCCCTGTGGGGGGCTCTTGGTACGAGCAGTACTTC
size: -; D: -; V: TRBV7-2; J: TRBJ1-5; CDR3: CASSPQVYGYGNQPQHF; DNA: TGTGCCAGCAGCCCCCAGGTTTATGGGTACGGCAATCAGCCCCAGCATTTT
size: once; D: -; V: TRBV4-3; J: TRBJ2-1; CDR3: CASSQVSSADNEQFF; DNA: TGCGCCAGCAGCCAAGTCTCTAGCGCTGACAATGAGCAGTTCTTC
size: -; D: -; V: TRBV5-1; J: TRBJ1-1; CDR3: CASSLGNPPEAFF; DNA: TGCGCCAGCAGCTTGGGTAACCCTCCTGAAGCTTTCTTT
size: -; D: -; V: TRBV20-1; J: TRBJ2-7; CDR3: CSARDQSANPYEQYF; DNA: TGCAGTGCTAGAGATCAGAGCGCCAACCCCTACGAGCAGTACTTC
size: -; D: -; V: TRBV7-8; J: TRBJ1-2; CDR3: CASSHRSRNYGYTF; DNA: TGTGCCAGCAGCCACCGGTCGAGGAACTATGGCTACACCTTC
size: -; D: -; V: TRBV20-1; J: TRBJ2-6; CDR3: CSARKSVGANVLTF; DNA: TGCAGTGCTAGAAAATCGGTTGGGGCCAACGTCCTGACTTTC
size: -; D: -; V: TRBV12-3/TRBV12-4; J: TRBJ2-1; CDR3: CASSLAGHSYNEQFF; DNA: TGTGCCAGCAGTTTGGCAGGACATAGCTACAATGAGCAGTTCTTC
size: -; D: -; V: TRBV7-2; J: TRBJ1-2; CDR3: CASSLGGRFYGYTF; DNA: TGTGCCAGCAGCTTGGGGGGCAGGTTTTATGGCTACACCTTC
size: -; D: -; V: TRBV12-3/TRBV12-4; J: TRBJ2-5; CDR3: CASTPRGGDGETQYF; DNA: TGTGCCAGCACCCCCCGAGGAGGGGACGGAGAGACCCAGTACTTC
size: once; D: -; V: TRBV5-4; J: TRBJ2-1; CDR3: CASSPGGPYKNNEQFF; DNA: TGTGCCAGCAGTCCAGGTGGGCCGTACAAAAACAATGAGCAGTTCTTC
size: -; D: -; V: TRBV4-2; J: TRBJ2-5; CDR3: CASSQAPGGRGETQYF; DNA: TGTGCCAGCAGCCAAGCCCCGGGGGGCCGGGGAGAGACCCAGTACTTC
size: -; D: -; V: TRBV12-3/TRBV12-4; J: TRBJ1-5; CDR3: CASSLGGPVNNQPQHF; DNA: TGTGCCAGCAGTTTAGGGGGGCCGGTAAACAATCAGCCCCAGCATTTT
size: -; D: -; V: TRBV7-9; J: TRBJ2-7; CDR3: CASSLEAGAAYEQYF; DNA: TGTGCCAGCAGCTTAGAGGCGGGGGCCGCCTACGAGCAGTACTTC
size: -; D: TRBD1; V: TRBV27; J: TRBJ1-1; CDR3: CASSWTGVTEAFF; DNA: TGTGCCAGCAGTTGGACAGGCGTCACTGAAGCTTTCTTT
size: -; D: -; V: TRBV19; J: TRBJ2-5; CDR3: CASSWNSQETQYF; DNA: TGTGCCAGTAGTTGGAACAGCCAAGAGACCCAGTACTTC
size: -; D: -; V: TRBV5-1; J: TRBJ2-6; CDR3: CASSFTGTRGSGANVLTF; DNA: TGCGCCAGCAGCTTTACAGGGACCCGTGGGTCTGGGGCCAACGTCCTGACTTTC
size: -; D: TRBD2; V: TRBV14; J: TRBJ2-2; CDR3: CASSPRGTSGTQAGELFF; DNA: TGTGCCAGCAGCCCCAGAGGGACTAGCGGGACTCAAGCCGGGGAGCTGTTTTTT
size: -; D: -; V: TRBV5-1; J: TRBJ2-3; CDR3: CASSLGRDHLTSTDTQYF; DNA: TGCGCCAGCAGCTTGGGTAGGGACCACTTAACTAGCACAGATACGCAGTATTTT
size: -; D: -; V: TRBV6-5; J: TRBJ2-5; CDR3: CASQDGVRETQYF; DNA: TGTGCCAGCCAAGACGGTGTGCGAGAGACCCAGTACTTC